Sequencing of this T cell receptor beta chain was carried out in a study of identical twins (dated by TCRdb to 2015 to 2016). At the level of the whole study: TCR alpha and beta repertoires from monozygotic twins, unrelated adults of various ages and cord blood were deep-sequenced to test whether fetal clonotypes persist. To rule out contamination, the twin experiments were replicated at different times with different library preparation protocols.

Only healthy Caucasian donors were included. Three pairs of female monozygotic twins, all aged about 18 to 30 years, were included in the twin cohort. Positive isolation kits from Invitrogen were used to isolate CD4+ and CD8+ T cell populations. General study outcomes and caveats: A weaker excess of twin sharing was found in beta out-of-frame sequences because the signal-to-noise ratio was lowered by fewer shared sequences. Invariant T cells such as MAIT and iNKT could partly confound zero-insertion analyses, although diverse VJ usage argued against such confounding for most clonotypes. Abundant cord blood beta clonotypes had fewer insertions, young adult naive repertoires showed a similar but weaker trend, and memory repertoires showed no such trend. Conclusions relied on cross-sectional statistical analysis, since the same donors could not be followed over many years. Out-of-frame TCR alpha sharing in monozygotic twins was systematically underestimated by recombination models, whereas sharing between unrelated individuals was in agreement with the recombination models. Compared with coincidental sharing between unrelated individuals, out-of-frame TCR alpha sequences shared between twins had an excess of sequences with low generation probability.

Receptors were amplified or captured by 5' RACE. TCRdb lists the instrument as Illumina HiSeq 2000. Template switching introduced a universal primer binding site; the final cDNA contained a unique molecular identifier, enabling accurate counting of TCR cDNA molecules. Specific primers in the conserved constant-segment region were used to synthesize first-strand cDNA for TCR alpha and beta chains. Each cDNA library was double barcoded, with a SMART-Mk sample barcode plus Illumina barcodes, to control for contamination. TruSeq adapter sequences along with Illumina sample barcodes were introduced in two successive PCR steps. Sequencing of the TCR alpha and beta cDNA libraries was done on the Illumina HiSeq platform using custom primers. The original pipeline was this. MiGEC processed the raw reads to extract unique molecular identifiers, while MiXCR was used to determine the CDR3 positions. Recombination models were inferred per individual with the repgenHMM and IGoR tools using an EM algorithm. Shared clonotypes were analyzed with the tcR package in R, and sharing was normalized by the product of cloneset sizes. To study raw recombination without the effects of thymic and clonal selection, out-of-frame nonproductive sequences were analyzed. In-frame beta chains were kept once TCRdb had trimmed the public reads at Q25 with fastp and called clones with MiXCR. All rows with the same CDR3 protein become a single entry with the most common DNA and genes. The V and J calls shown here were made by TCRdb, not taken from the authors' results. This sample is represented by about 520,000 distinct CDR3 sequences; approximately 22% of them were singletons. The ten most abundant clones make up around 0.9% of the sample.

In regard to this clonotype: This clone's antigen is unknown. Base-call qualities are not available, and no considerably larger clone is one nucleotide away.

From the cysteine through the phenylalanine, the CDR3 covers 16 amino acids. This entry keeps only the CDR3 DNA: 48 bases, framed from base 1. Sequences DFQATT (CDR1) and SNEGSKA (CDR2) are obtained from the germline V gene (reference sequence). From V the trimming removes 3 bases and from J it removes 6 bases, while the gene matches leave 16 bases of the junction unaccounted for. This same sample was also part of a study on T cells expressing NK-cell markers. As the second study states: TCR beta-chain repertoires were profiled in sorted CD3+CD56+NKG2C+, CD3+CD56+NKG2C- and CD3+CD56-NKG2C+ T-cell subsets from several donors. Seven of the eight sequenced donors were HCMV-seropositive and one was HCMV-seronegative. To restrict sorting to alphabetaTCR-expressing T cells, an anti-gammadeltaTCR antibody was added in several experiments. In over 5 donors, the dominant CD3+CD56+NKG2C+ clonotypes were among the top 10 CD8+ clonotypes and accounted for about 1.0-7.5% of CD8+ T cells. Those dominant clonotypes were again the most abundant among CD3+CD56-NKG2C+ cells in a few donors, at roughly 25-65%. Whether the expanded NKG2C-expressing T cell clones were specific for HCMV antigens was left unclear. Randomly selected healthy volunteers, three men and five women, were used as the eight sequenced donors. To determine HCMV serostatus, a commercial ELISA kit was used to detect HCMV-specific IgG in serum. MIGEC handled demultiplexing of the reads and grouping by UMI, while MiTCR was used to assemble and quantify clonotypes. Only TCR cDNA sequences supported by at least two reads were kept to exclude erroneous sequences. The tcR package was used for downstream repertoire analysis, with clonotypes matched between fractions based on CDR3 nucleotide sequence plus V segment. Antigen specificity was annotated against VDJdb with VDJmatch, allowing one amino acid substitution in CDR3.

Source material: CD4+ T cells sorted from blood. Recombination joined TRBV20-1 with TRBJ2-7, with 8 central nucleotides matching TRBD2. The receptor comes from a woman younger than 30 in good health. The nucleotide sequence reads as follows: TGCAGTGCTAGTCAGAGGGGCGCGTTAGCGGGAACCGAGCAGTACTTC. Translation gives CSASQRGALAGTEQYF.